This T cell receptor (beta chain) was documented in a study of blood T cell repertoires in COVID-19. Whole-study context: Acute-phase and convalescent COVID-19 samples originated in the United States, Italy and Spain. The cDNA or gDNA used as material had been derived from T cells, B-cell-depleted T cells, or PBMCs.

The CDR3 loop spans 15 amino acids. Germline CDR1 is SGHVS and CDR2 is FQNEAQ. The V gene end was trimmed by 5 bases and the J gene end by 1 base; junction bases not matched to a gene: 2. Authors' methods: Amplified reference gene primers provided the basis for estimating nucleated cell counts. The repertoire was sequenced with immunoSEQ multiplex PCR; TCRdb's copy has only in-frame clones and lacks some. V, J and clone size were drawn from that table, and D and trimming were deduced from the DNA. The sample has about 76,000 clones; approximately 86% are singletons. This rearrangement joins TRBV7-8 to TRBJ2-7; 13 bases are a match to TRBD2. Input material: peripheral blood. The source is a human donor in a cohort sampled during active COVID-19. CDR3 nucleotides: TGTGCCAGCAGCCGGACTAGCGGGAGTTCCTACGAGCAGTACTTC. It codes for CASSRTSGSSYEQYF.